The rows below give T cell receptor beta chains drawn from one sample of a study of beta chain features in type 1 diabetes. Libraries were prepared by immunoSEQ multiplex PCR; TCRdb keeps only in-frame clonotypes and omits some of them. The data hold a few hundred thousand clones, with 9.5% to 13% observed a single time. The source material was naive CD4+ T cells from blood. Every receptor here comes from a man younger than 40 with type 1 diabetes. The CDR3 runs from the conserved cysteine through the conserved F or W. A D gene is named only where the DNA matches it firmly. The listing skips clone size in some rows; elsewhere it reads once, few, many or a size class.

TRBD2,few,TRBV5-4,TRBJ2-5,CASSLRLAGKETQYF,TGTGCCAGCAGCCTTAGACTAGCGGGGAAAGAGACCCAGTACTTC
NA,NA,TRBV4-1,TRBJ1-5,CASSRLPDLRSNQPQHF,TGCGCCAGCAGCCGGCTTCCCGACTTAAGGAGCAATCAGCCCCAGCATTTT
TRBD1,few,TRBV5-1,TRBJ2-3,CASSLAPGQGSDTQYF,TGCGCCAGCAGCTTGGCCCCGGGACAGGGATCAGATACGCAGTATTTT
TRBD2,NA,TRBV5-4,TRBJ2-7,CASSLWGGSYEQYF,TGTGCCAGCAGCTTGTGGGGGGGGTCCTACGAGCAGTACTTC
NA,NA,TRBV7-2,TRBJ2-7,CASSLSDSYEQYF,TGTGCCAGCAGCTTGAGTGATTCCTACGAGCAGTACTTC
TRBD2,NA,TRBV7-3,TRBJ2-7,CASSLAGGVPYEQYF,TGTGCCAGCAGCCTAGCGGGGGGCGTACCCTACGAGCAGTACTTC
NA,few,TRBV6-5,TRBJ1-1,CASRAEVRGTEAFF,TGTGCCAGCAGAGCTGAGGTCCGAGGCACTGAAGCTTTCTTT
TRBD1,few,TRBV5-5,TRBJ2-3,CASSSGQNYITDTQYF,TGTGCCAGCAGTTCGGGACAGAATTACATCACAGATACGCAGTATTTT
TRBD1,NA,TRBV29-1,TRBJ1-5,CSVGQGSQPQHF,TGCAGCGTCGGACAGGGCAGTCAGCCCCAGCATTTT
TRBD1,NA,TRBV28,TRBJ2-3,CASSSSGQGASDTQYF,TGTGCCAGCAGTTCATCGGGACAGGGGGCCTCAGATACGCAGTATTTT
NA,NA,TRBV29-1,TRBJ2-1,CSVVARTAYNEQFF,TGCAGCGTTGTAGCCCGGACAGCCTACAATGAGCAGTTCTTC
TRBD2,NA,TRBV11-2,TRBJ2-3,CASSPTSGVHTQYF,TGTGCCAGCAGCCCGACTAGCGGGGTACATACGCAGTATTTT
NA,NA,TRBV6-5,TRBJ1-2,CASRPLREAFDGYTF,TGTGCCAGCAGACCACTTCGAGAGGCTTTCGATGGCTACACCTTC
NA,NA,TRBV28,TRBJ2-7,CASSFQGGTYEQYF,TGTGCCAGCAGTTTTCAGGGGGGAACCTACGAGCAGTACTTC
TRBD1,NA,TRBV29-1,TRBJ2-5,CSVETQGAGETQYF,TGCAGCGTTGAAACCCAGGGGGCGGGAGAGACCCAGTACTTC
TRBD1,NA,TRBV19,TRBJ1-5,CAGQGFWQPQHF,TGTGCAGGACAGGGGTTCTGGCAGCCCCAGCATTTT
TRBD2,NA,TRBV5-1,TRBJ2-7,CASSPGLSYEQYF,TGCGCCAGCAGCCCGGGACTATCCTACGAGCAGTACTTC
TRBD1,NA,TRBV6-1,TRBJ2-4,CASSDRSGQGNIQYF,TGTGCCAGCAGTGATCGCTCGGGACAGGGAAACATTCAGTACTTC
NA,few,TRBV9,TRBJ2-1,CASSVGVDEQFF,TGTGCCAGCAGCGTCGGGGTAGATGAGCAGTTCTTC
NA,NA,TRBV28,TRBJ2-2,CASLTGARTGELFF,TGTGCCAGTTTAACAGGTGCGAGGACCGGGGAGCTGTTTTTT
TRBD1,few,TRBV10-3,TRBJ2-7,CAIRGTGGLRYF,TGTGCCATCAGGGGGACAGGTGGTCTTCGGTACTTC
NA,NA,TRBV19,TRBJ1-1,CASSPQGNTEAFF,TGTGCCAGTAGCCCCCAGGGGAACACTGAAGCTTTCTTT
NA,few,TRBV6-5,TRBJ2-5,CASNPSELRETQYF,TGTGCCAGCAATCCAAGCGAGCTGCGAGAGACCCAGTACTTC
TRBD2,few,TRBV11-2,TRBJ2-1,CASRFLAGRINEQFF,TGTGCCAGCAGATTTCTAGCGGGGCGGATCAATGAGCAGTTCTTC
NA,few,TRBV27,TRBJ1-1,CASRSGSRYMNTEAFF,TGTGCCAGCCGCAGCGGGTCCCGGTACATGAACACTGAAGCTTTCTTT
TRBD1,few,TRBV5-1,TRBJ1-6,CASSLRQGAPSPLHF,TGCGCCAGCAGCTTAAGACAGGGTGCCCCCTCACCCCTCCACTTT
NA,NA,TRBV14,TRBJ2-7,CASSVTGTLSYYEQYF,TGTGCCAGCAGCGTAACCGGGACATTGAGTTACTACGAGCAGTACTTC
NA,few,TRBV9,TRBJ2-2,CASSARVNTGELFF,TGTGCCAGCAGCGCCAGGGTAAACACCGGGGAGCTGTTTTTT
TRBD1,NA,TRBV29-1,TRBJ2-7,CSVRTGATGEQYF,TGCAGCGTCCGGACAGGGGCGACCGGCGAGCAGTACTTC
NA,NA,TRBV4-2,TRBJ2-3,CASSRAQRDTQYF,TGTGCCAGCAGCCGGGCCCAACGAGATACGCAGTATTTT
NA,once,TRBV6-5,TRBJ2-1,CASSPRGPLYNEQFF,TGTGCCAGCAGCCCAAGGGGCCCGTTGTACAATGAGCAGTTCTTC
NA,NA,TRBV5-5,TRBJ2-1,CASSLDRTYNEQFF,TGTGCCAGCAGCTTGGACAGAACCTACAATGAGCAGTTCTTC
NA,NA,TRBV4-2,TRBJ1-1,CASSQAPTRSNKEAFF,TGTGCCAGCAGCCAAGCACCGACGAGGAGCAACAAGGAAGCTTTCTTT
NA,NA,TRBV5-4,TRBJ1-4,CASSRGGDNEKLFF,TGTGCCAGCAGTAGGGGAGGGGATAATGAAAAACTGTTTTTT
NA,NA,TRBV27,TRBJ1-6,CASSSDGNSPLHF,TGTGCCAGCAGTTCAGACGGGAATTCACCCCTCCACTTT
NA,NA,TRBV7-2,TRBJ1-1,CASSPHQDNTEAFF,TGTGCCAGCAGCCCCCATCAGGATAACACTGAAGCTTTCTTT
NA,NA,TRBV11-2,TRBJ2-5,CASSFRAGLRGQETQYF,TGTGCCAGCAGCTTTAGGGCGGGGTTGAGAGGGCAAGAGACCCAGTACTTC
NA,NA,TRBV29-1,TRBJ1-4,CSVAGSPGTNEKLFF,TGCAGCGTTGCAGGGTCTCCGGGAACTAATGAAAAACTGTTTTTT
TRBD2,NA,TRBV7-9,TRBJ2-3,CASSLARAGDTDTQYF,TGTGCCAGCAGCTTAGCGAGGGCGGGGGACACAGATACGCAGTATTTT
NA,few,TRBV18,TRBJ1-5,CASSPSRDQPQHF,TGTGCCAGCTCACCTTCCAGGGATCAGCCCCAGCATTTT
TRBD2,few,TRBV2,TRBJ2-3,CASSVLAERDTQYF,TGTGCCAGCAGTGTACTAGCGGAAAGGGATACGCAGTATTTT
NA,NA,TRBV21-1,TRBJ1-6,CASSLGAGGRNSPLHF,TGTGCCAGCAGCCTGGGGGCAGGGGGGAGGAATTCACCCCTCCACTTT
NA,few,TRBV7-2,TRBJ2-1,CASSLALRGAYNEQFF,TGTGCCAGCAGCTTAGCTCTCAGGGGGGCCTACAATGAGCAGTTCTTC
NA,few,TRBV30,TRBJ2-3,CAWASPTDTQYF,TGTGCCTGGGCGTCACCCACAGATACGCAGTATTTT
TRBD2,NA,TRBV27,TRBJ2-7,CASSRLAGYEQYF,TGTGCCAGCAGTAGACTAGCGGGGTACGAGCAGTACTTC
NA,few,TRBV30,TRBJ2-7,CAWGSYEQYF,TGTGCCTGGGGTAGCTACGAGCAGTACTTC
TRBD1,NA,TRBV7-2,TRBJ2-3,CASSLRQGETDTQYF,TGTGCCAGCAGCTTGCGTCAGGGGGAAACAGATACGCAGTATTTT
TRBD1,NA,TRBV6-5,TRBJ2-7,CASRRSGGSNYEQYF,TGTGCCAGCAGGCGCTCAGGGGGCAGCAACTACGAGCAGTACTTC
NA,NA,TRBV18,TRBJ2-1,CASSPGLNNEQFF,TGTGCCAGCTCACCGGGACTCAACAATGAGCAGTTCTTC
NA,NA,TRBV4-1,TRBJ2-5,CASSQDGGGRAETQYF,TGCGCCAGCAGCCAAGATGGCGGGGGCCGAGCAGAGACCCAGTACTTC
NA,few,TRBV19,TRBJ1-5,CASSIAGVQPQHF,TGTGCCAGTAGTATAGCAGGGGTTCAGCCCCAGCATTTT
NA,NA,TRBV5-6,TRBJ1-1,CASSLVTGTPTEAFF,TGTGCCAGCAGCTTGGTCACCGGGACACCCACTGAAGCTTTCTTT
NA,NA,TRBV15,TRBJ1-4,CATSRDRGGEKLFF,TGTGCCACCAGCAGAGACAGGGGTGGCGAAAAACTGTTTTTT
NA,few,TRBV30,TRBJ1-5,CAWSRGGQPQHF,TGTGCCTGGAGTAGAGGAGGTCAGCCCCAGCATTTT
TRBD2,few,TRBV29-1,TRBJ2-7,CSVGGGSSAYEQYF,TGCAGCGTTGGAGGCGGGAGTTCAGCTTACGAGCAGTACTTC
NA,NA,TRBV9,TRBJ2-3,CASSVTSKDTQYF,TGTGCCAGCAGCGTCACTAGCAAAGATACGCAGTATTTT
NA,few,TRBV4-2,TRBJ1-1,CASSQATGGTEAFF,TGTGCCAGCAGCCAGGCGACAGGTGGCACTGAAGCTTTCTTT
NA,NA,TRBV5-1,TRBJ2-6,CASKGGSGANVLTF,TGCGCCAGCAAAGGCGGCTCTGGGGCCAACGTCCTGACTTTC
NA,few,TRBV28,TRBJ1-5,CASFPRWERNNQPQHF,TGTGCCAGCTTCCCCCGCTGGGAGAGGAACAATCAGCCCCAGCATTTT
TRBD1,few,TRBV11-2,TRBJ2-7,CASSFALAGTGDDEQYF,TGTGCCAGCAGCTTCGCCCTAGCCGGGACAGGGGACGACGAGCAGTACTTC